The subject of this entry is one TCR beta chain. It has no known antigen specificity. It has no much larger one-base neighbor in the sample; base qualities were not kept. This sample is part of a study of blood T cell repertoires in COVID-19 (dated by TCRdb to the early 2020s). Regarding the study in general: Collaborator samples came from the United States, Italy and Spain and covered acute and convalescent phases of COVID-19. The material from the prospective study consisted of cDNA or gDNA derived from T cells, B-cell-depleted T cells, or PBMCs. Subjects who had been exposed to COVID-19, were actively infected with it, or had recovered from it provided the deeply sampled blood TCRbeta repertoires that made up the dataset. The repertoires were made available in a free public database intended to serve as a resource for research on the immune response to SARS-CoV-2. The samples were drawn from two sources: the first 160 participants of the ongoing ImmuneRACE study, and over 1,000 subjects contributed by 6 global collaborators. Nearly every sample came with metadata listing a de-identified subject ID, COVID-19 status, age in years and sex. Where HLA class I and class II types were available, the types were taken from metadata supplied by the sample provider, not from assay-based typing.

TCRbeta CDR3 regions were amplified from genomic DNA by means of the immunoSEQ Assay, a bias-controlled multiplex PCR. The study's own analysis went as follows. The number of nucleated cells in each sample was estimated by amplification of reference gene primers within the assay. Sequence reads were collapsed and filtered to measure the absolute abundance of every unique TCRbeta CDR3 rearrangement. For each sample, productive Simpson clonality was calculated as the square root of Simpson's diversity index across productive rearrangements. TCRdb holds this immuneACCESS table with in-frame rearrangements only. Some clones are missing; in checked studies, unresolved V genes explain under half, and the rest has no known cause. V and J calls plus clone size are reproduced from that table; the DNA served to infer D and trimming. In all, the sample holds about 260,000 clones, and approximately 87% of those were seen once. The leading ten clones occupy under 2.5% of the sample.

From a lookup of the germline V gene (reference sequence), CDR1 and CDR2 are MNHNY and SVGAGI. The CDR3 covers 13 residues, taking in both the cysteine and the phenylalanine. Solely the CDR3 DNA is kept, with 39 bases framed from the first base. Germline trimming: 5 bases from V, 3 bases from J; junction bases outside gene matches: 1. Overall study results and their limits: Clinical and demographic metadata were provided uncurated, with the amount varying by source and participant.

Each collaborating institution followed its own protocols to collect whole blood in K2EDTA tubes. For TCRbeta analysis, collaborator samples were shipped as frozen whole blood, as isolated PBMCs, or as DNA extracted from either sample type. This clonotype was obtained from a woman aged 45-59 years with acute or convalescent COVID-19. The sequence joins TRBV6-6 to TRBJ2-1; 7 nucleotides in the junction match TRBD1. The sample consisted of peripheral blood. The DNA reads TGTGCCAGCAGTCGGACAGGCTACAATGAGCAGTTCTTC. The resulting protein is CASSRTGYNEQFF.